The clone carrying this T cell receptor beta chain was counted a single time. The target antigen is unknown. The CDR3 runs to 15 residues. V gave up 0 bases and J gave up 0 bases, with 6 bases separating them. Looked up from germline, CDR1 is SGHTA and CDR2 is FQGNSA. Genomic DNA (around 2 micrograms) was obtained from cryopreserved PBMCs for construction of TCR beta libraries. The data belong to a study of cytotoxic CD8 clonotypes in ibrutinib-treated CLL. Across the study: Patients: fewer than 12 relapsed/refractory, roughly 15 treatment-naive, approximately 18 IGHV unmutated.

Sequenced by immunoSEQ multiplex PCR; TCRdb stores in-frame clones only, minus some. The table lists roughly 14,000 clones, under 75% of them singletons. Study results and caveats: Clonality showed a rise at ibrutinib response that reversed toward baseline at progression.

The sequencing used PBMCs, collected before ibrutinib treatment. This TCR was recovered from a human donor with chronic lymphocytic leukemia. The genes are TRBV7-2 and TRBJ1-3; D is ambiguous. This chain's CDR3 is CASSLAWASGNTIYF. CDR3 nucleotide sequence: TGTGCCAGCAGCTTAGCGTGGGCCTCTGGAAACACCATATATTTT.